The subject of this entry is one TCR beta chain. Its antigen is currently unknown. The V segment lost 4 bases and the J segment 4 bases; nucleotides outside the gene matches: 9. The CDR3 has 15 residues. Germline V lookup: CDR1 LNHNV, CDR2 YYDKDF (reference sequence). This sample was taken from a study of T cells in Graves' hyperthyroidism and ophthalmopathy. Study results and caveats: Most clonotypes that expanded in the thyroid above 0.001 also showed up in blood.

RNA transcripts were the template for amplifying TCR beta CDR3 regions. HTBI primers were the set used in a first-round RT-PCR of the TCR CDR3. One entry per CDR3 protein results from TCRdb running MiXCR on the multiplex PCR reads. The sample lists over 500,000 distinct CDR3 sequences, about 46% occurring once. What was sequenced was peripheral blood or thyroid tissue (not recorded which). The source of this sequence is an adult woman with Graves' disease, either hyperthyroidism or ophthalmopathy (not recorded which). The rearrangement links TRBV15 to TRBJ2-7; TRBD1 matches 8 bases. CDR3 bases: TGTGCCACCAGCACAACCGACAGGGGCTCGTACGAGCAGTACTTC. It translates to CATSTTDRGSYEQYF.